Each of the 29 T cell receptor beta chains below was sequenced from the same sample in a study of T cells and copy number aberrations in small-cell lung cancer. Data came from immunoSEQ multiplex PCR; TCRdb stores just in-frame clones and leaves some out. The table has roughly 730 clones, about 86% seen once. The source material was tumor tissue. The receptors derive from a man in his sixties with small cell lung cancer.

This chain uses TRBV7-2 with TRBJ2-3, with a tentative D call TRBD2 (5 bases). Trimming pared 2 bases from V and 2 bases from J, leaving 11 bases between. Germline V gene data show CDR1 as SGHTA and CDR2 as FQGNSA. The CDR3 runs to 15 residues. The CDR3 loop is CASSLFDYYTDTQYF. Here the CDR3 DNA reads TGTGCCAGCAGCTTATTTGACTACTACACAGATACGCAGTATTTT.

This chain joins TRBV5-6 and TRBJ2-1, with 8 bases identical to TRBD1. Germline V gene sequence: CDR1 SGHDT, CDR2 YYEEEE. V lost 1 base and J lost 2; bases outside the gene matches: 2. The length of the CDR3 is 15 residues. CDR3: CASSLPRGPYNEQFF. CDR3 DNA: TGTGCCAGCAGCTTGCCCAGGGGGCCCTACAATGAGCAGTTCTTC. The complete variable domain, with remaining parts taken from reference TRBV5-6 and TRBJ2-1, reads DAGVTQSPTHLIKTRGQQVTLRCSPKSGHDTVSWYQQALGQGPQFIFQYYEEEERQRGNFPDRFSGHQFPNYSSELNVNALLLGDSALYLCASSLPRGPYNEQFFGPGTRLTVL.

This clone was seen only a few times. The rearrangement joins TRBV29-1 to TRBJ2-1; D call uncertain. With 4 bases removed from V and 12 bases from J, the gap between germline ends came to 13 bases. This CDR3 has 11 amino acids. Germline V gene data show CDR1 as SQVTM and CDR2 as ANQGSEA. This chain's CDR3 is CSVANQTGQFF. The CDR3 bases are TGCAGCGTTGCCAACCAAACGGGGCAGTTCTTC.

This clone occurred once. The CDR3 sequence is CASSKGLDSYEQYF. CDR3 nucleotide sequence: TGCGCCAGCAGCAAGGGACTCGACTCCTACGAGCAGTACTTC. The V call is TRBV5-1, the J call TRBJ2-7; a possible D gene is TRBD2 (6 bases). The CDR3 contains 14 residues. Trimming removed 4 bases at V and 0 bases at J, with 11 bases between. Germline V gene lookup returns CDR1 SGHRS and CDR2 YFSETQ. Full variable domain (outside the CDR3, taken from reference TRBV5-1 and TRBJ2-7): KAGVTQTPRYLIKTRGQQVTLSCSPISGHRSVSWYQQTPGQGLQFLFEYFSETQRNKGNFPGRFSGRQFSNSRSEMNVSTLELGDSALYLCASSKGLDSYEQYFGPGTRLTVT.

This clone was counted once. The chain couples TRBV28 to TRBJ2-1, with TRBD2 matching 10 bases. The J segment lost 4 bases and the V segment lost 5 bases, leaving 5 bases of the junction unmatched. This CDR3 is 15 amino acids long. Germline V gene data show CDR1 as MDHEN and CDR2 as SYDVKM. For the CDR3, the DNA is TGTGCCAGCAGTCTTAGGACTAGCGGATACAATGAGCAGTTCTTC. Amino acids: CASSLRTSGYNEQFF.

The CDR3 nucleotides are TGTGCCAGCAGCTCTGACGGATACTATGGCTACACCTTC. It yields the protein CASSSDGYYGYTF. The chain recombines TRBV11-2 with TRBJ1-2; no clear D gene. Germline V gives CDR1 SGHAT, CDR2 FQNNGV. V lost 4 bases to trimming and J lost 3 bases, with 9 bases between them. CDR3 length: 13 amino acids.

V usage is TRBV7-3 and J usage is TRBJ2-7; perhaps TRBD2 as D (6 bases). CDR1 is SGHTA and CDR2 is FQGTGA in the germline V gene. The ends were cut back, 5 bases at V and 0 bases at J, with 8 bases in the middle. The CDR3 sequence is 13 residues long. DNA of the CDR3: TGTGCCAGCAGCCCAGCGGGCTCCTACGAGCAGTACTTC. Its protein is CASSPAGSYEQYF.

The V gene is TRBV28, the J gene TRBJ1-4, with D maybe TRBD1 (6 bases). Germline V gene data show CDR1 as MDHEN and CDR2 as SYDVKM. The CDR3 runs to 13 residues. V was trimmed by 3 bases and J by 8 bases, leaving 10 bases between them. CDR3 bases: TGTGCCAGCAGTTTGTGGGGGCGGGAAAAACTGTTTTTT. It translates to CASSLWGREKLFF.

This clone showed up just once. This chain uses TRBV10-3 with TRBJ2-2; TRBD1 matches at 9 bases. V gave up 6 bases and J gave up 5 bases; unmatched junction bases: 7. The germline CDR1 and CDR2 sequences are ENHRY and SYGVKD. The CDR3 runs to 15 residues. In DNA form, the CDR3 reads TGTGCCATCAGGACCGACAGGGGGGATACCGGGGAGCTGTTTTTT. It codes for CAIRTDRGDTGELFF.

The gene calls are TRBV5-4 and TRBJ2-2; 10 bases are a match to TRBD2. This CDR3 has 16 residues. Trimming cost V 0 bases and J 7 bases; bases outside gene matches: 6. Germline CDR1 SGHNT, CDR2 YYREEE (reference sequence). The CDR3 DNA follows: TGTGCCAGCAGCTTGGAATTAGCGGGAGGAGTCGGGGAGCTGTTTTTT. Translated: CASSLELAGGVGELFF. Together with reference TRBV5-4 and TRBJ2-2, the CDR3 gives the full variable domain: ETGVTQSPTHLIKTRGQQVTLRCSSQSGHNTVSWYQQALGQGPQFIFQYYREEENGRGNFPPRFSGLQFPNYSSELNVNALELDDSALYLCASSLELAGGVGELFFGEGSRLTVL.

This rearrangement joins TRBV29-1 to TRBJ2-4, with D possibly being TRBD2 (5 bases). Trimming took 3 bases from V and 0 from J, leaving 12 bases between them. CDR3 length: 15 residues. Germline V gene sequence: CDR1 SQVTM, CDR2 ANQGSEA. The CDR3 nucleotides are TGCAGCGTTGAGTCGGGGATCGGAGCCAAAAACATTCAGTACTTC. Encoded protein: CSVESGIGAKNIQYF.

This clone is a singleton in its sample. The J gene is TRBJ2-7, the V gene TRBV10-1; TRBD1 is a possible D gene (5 bases). V shed 2 bases and J shed 5 bases, with 13 bases lying between them. This CDR3 is 14 amino acids long. CDR1 is WNHNN and CDR2 is SYGVQD in the germline V gene (reference sequence). The CDR3 DNA is TGCGCCAGCAGTGAGACCGCAGGGAATCACGAGCAGTACTTC. This codes for CASSETAGNHEQYF.

V is TRBV11-1 and J is TRBJ2-5, with 12 bases matching TRBD1. V gave up 4 bases and J gave up 7 bases; unmatched junction bases: 7. The CDR3 consists of 15 residues. In germline, CDR1 is SGHAT, CDR2 FQDESV (reference sequence). CDR3 residues: CASSSGTGGRVTQYF. CDR3 nucleotide sequence: TGTGCCAGCAGCTCCGGGACAGGGGGCCGGGTGACCCAGTACTTC.

CDR3 amino acids: CSVQQGSQETQYF. The CDR3 nucleotides are TGCAGCGTTCAGCAGGGATCCCAAGAGACCCAGTACTTC. The genes are TRBV29-1 and TRBJ2-5, with D perhaps TRBD1 (5 bases). CDR3 length: 13 residues. Trimming cost V 5 bases and J 1 base, with 11 bases left between them. Looked up from germline, CDR1 is SQVTM and CDR2 is ANQGSEA.

The chain couples TRBV7-2 to TRBJ2-2; TRBD1 matches at 9 bases. Trimming took 5 bases from V and 4 from J; bases not matched to a gene: 5. Germline V gene sequence: CDR1 SGHTA, CDR2 FQGNSA. This CDR3 is built from 15 residues. In nucleotides, the CDR3 is TGTGCCAGCAGCCCCGGGACAGGGCTCACCGGGGAGCTGTTTTTT. Translated: CASSPGTGLTGELFF.

The genes are TRBV6-6 and TRBJ1-4; 11 bases are a match to TRBD1. CDR1 MNHNY and CDR2 SVGAGI come from the germline V gene (reference sequence). The J segment lost 6 bases and the V segment lost 6 bases, leaving 3 bases of the junction unmatched. The CDR3 loop spans 14 amino acids. CDR3 loop: CASSGQGAYEKLFF. In DNA, the CDR3 is TGTGCCAGCAGCGGACAGGGGGCGTATGAAAAACTGTTTTTT.

The chain uses TRBV11-2 and TRBJ2-3; TRBD2 might be the D (6 bases). Germline V lookup: CDR1 SGHAT, CDR2 FQNNGV. The CDR3 consists of 16 residues. V lost 1 base to trimming and J lost 2 bases, with 13 bases between them. CDR3 sequence: CASSLGNSGNTDTQYF. The DNA of the CDR3 is TGTGCCAGCAGCTTAGGAAATAGCGGAAACACAGATACGCAGTATTTT.

The rearrangement joins TRBV30 to TRBJ1-1; D may be TRBD1 (5 bases). The CDR3 is 13 residues long. The V gene's germline CDR1 is GTSNPN and CDR2 SVGIG (reference sequence). The V end lost 0 bases, the J end lost 7 bases, and 12 bases lay between the germline ends. CDR3 loop: CAWSVRSQGEAFF. The DNA of the CDR3 is TGTGCCTGGAGTGTACGGTCCCAGGGTGAAGCTTTCTTT.

This sequence joins TRBV6-6 and TRBJ1-4, with D unresolved. CDR3 length: 13 residues. The ends were cut back, 5 bases at V and 7 bases at J, with 11 bases in the middle. Germline CDR1 and CDR2: MNHNY and SVGAGI (reference sequence). The CDR3 loop is CASSRQEGEKLFF. The CDR3 nucleotides read TGTGCCAGCAGTCGGCAGGAGGGTGAAAAACTGTTTTTT.

This sequence joins TRBV7-9 and TRBJ2-1; D is unresolved. Between the trimmed V and J ends, which lost 0 bases and 5 bases, there was a span of 8 bases. The CDR3 totals 14 residues. Germline V CDR1 and CDR2: SEHNR, FQNEAQ (reference sequence). The DNA of the CDR3 is TGTGCCAGCAGCTTAGCCCTCAGCAACAATGAGCAGTTCTTC. Its translation: CASSLALSNNEQFF.

V gene TRBV11-2 combines with J gene TRBJ2-3; 9 nucleotides match TRBD2. V was clipped by 1 base and J by 6 bases; unmatched bases: 2. Germline-derived CDR1 and CDR2 are SGHAT and FQNNGV. This CDR3 contains 14 residues. Here the CDR3 DNA reads TGTGCCAGCAGCTTAGGGACTAGCGCTGATACGCAGTATTTT. Translated, it gives CASSLGTSADTQYF.

The J gene is TRBJ2-7, the V gene TRBV5-1; possibly TRBD2 for D (7 bases). The V and J ends lost 0 bases and 5 bases respectively, with 15 bases between them. The CDR3 sequence is 15 residues long. Germline assignment: CDR1 SGHRS and CDR2 YFSETQ. This CDR3 reads CASSLGTGRDDEQYF. The DNA for the CDR3 is TGCGCCAGCAGCTTGGGAACAGGGAGGGATGACGAGCAGTACTTC.

The rearrangement joins TRBV30 to TRBJ2-7; D is unresolved. CDR1 GTSNPN and CDR2 SVGIG come from the germline V gene (reference sequence). This CDR3 contains 14 residues. The V gene lost 0 bases and the J gene lost 4 bases, with 13 bases spanning the gap. The CDR3 here is CAWSVVGGIYEQYF. CDR3 nucleotides: TGTGCCTGGAGTGTGGTAGGCGGAATATACGAGCAGTACTTC.

The gene calls are TRBV19 and TRBJ1-1; TRBD1 might be the D (5 bases). The CDR3 runs to 14 residues. V was cut by 5 bases and J by 1 base, with 11 bases left in between. CDR1 is LNHDA, CDR2 SQIVND, per germline (reference sequence). In DNA form, the CDR3 reads TGTGCCAGTAGTCCACTACAGGAGAACACTGAAGCTTTCTTT. This encodes CASSPLQENTEAFF.

J is TRBJ2-7 and V is TRBV5-4; D not resolved. Germline lookup yields CDR1 SGHNT and CDR2 YYREEE (reference sequence). The CDR3 consists of 15 residues. Trimming left V 4 bases short and J 0 bases short, with 14 bases between. The CDR3 nucleotides read TGTGCCAGCAGCCAAGACTCCGGAAGCTCCTACGAGCAGTACTTC. It specifies CASSQDSGSSYEQYF.

The chain joins TRBV12-5 to TRBJ2-2; 7 nucleotides match TRBD1. V trimming: 4 bases; J trimming: 0 bases; junction bases outside the gene matches: 17. The CDR3 sequence is 20 residues long. CDR1 is LGHNT, CDR2 FRNRAP, per germline. DNA for the CDR3: TGTGCTAGTGGTTATCGTTATATGGGACAGTCAGACGCGAACACCGGGGAGCTGTTTTTT. It yields the protein CASGYRYMGQSDANTGELFF.

The V gene is TRBV23-1, the J gene TRBJ1-1; no firm D call. TRBV23-1 counts as an open reading frame of uncertain function. V lost 5 bases and J lost 3, with 16 bases in between. The CDR3 runs 15 residues. CDR3 sequence: CASSKEPPRDTEAFF. The CDR3, as DNA: TGCGCCAGCAGTAAAGAGCCCCCGCGGGACACTGAAGCTTTCTTT.

The chain joins TRBV18 to TRBJ1-1; tentatively, D is TRBD1 (6 bases). The CDR3 has 17 residues. V was shortened by 3 bases and J by 4 bases, with 21 bases between the two germline ends. From germline, CDR1 is KGHSH and CDR2 LQKENI. This chain's CDR3 is CASSPRRQVLEGTEAFF. The CDR3 DNA sequence: TGTGCCAGCTCACCTCGAAGACAGGTCCTCGAGGGCACTGAAGCTTTCTTT.

V gene TRBV30 combines with J gene TRBJ1-2, with unresolved D. The V gene's germline CDR1 is GTSNPN and CDR2 SVGIG (reference sequence). The CDR3 covers 12 residues. Trimming took 2 bases from V and 7 from J, leaving 11 bases between them. The CDR3 DNA follows: TGTGCCTGGAGTCCCAAAGGCCGTGGCTACACCTTC. This gives the protein CAWSPKGRGYTF.